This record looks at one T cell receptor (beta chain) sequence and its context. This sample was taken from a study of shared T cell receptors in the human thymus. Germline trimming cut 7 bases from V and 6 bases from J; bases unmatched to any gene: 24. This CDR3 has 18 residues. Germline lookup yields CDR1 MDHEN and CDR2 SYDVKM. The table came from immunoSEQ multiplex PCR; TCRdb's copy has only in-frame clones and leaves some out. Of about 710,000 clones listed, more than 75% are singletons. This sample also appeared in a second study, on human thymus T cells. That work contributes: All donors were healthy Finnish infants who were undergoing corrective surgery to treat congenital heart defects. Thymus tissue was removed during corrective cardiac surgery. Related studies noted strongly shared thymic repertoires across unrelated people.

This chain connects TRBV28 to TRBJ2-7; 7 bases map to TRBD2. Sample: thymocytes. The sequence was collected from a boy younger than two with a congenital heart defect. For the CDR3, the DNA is TGTGCCAGCATTCCCCCCATACACCGGAGGGAGGGCCCAAGCGAGCAGTACTTC. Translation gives CASIPPIHRREGPSEQYF.